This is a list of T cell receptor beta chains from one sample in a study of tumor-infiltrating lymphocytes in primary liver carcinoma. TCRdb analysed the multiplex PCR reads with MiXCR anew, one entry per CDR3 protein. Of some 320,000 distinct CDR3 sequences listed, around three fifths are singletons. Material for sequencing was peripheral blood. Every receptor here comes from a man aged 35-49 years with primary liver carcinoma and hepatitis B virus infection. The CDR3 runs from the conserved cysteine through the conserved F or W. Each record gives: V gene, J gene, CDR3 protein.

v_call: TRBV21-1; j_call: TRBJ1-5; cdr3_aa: CASRTGLGKGNQPQHF
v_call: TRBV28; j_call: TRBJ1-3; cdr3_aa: CASSGTVGNTIYF
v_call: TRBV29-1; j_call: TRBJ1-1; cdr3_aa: CSVQTDPTSAETFF
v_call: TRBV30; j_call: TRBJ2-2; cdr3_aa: CAWNLGGAAGELYF
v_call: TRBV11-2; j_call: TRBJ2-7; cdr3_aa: CASSLVGSSSNRGIYGQHF
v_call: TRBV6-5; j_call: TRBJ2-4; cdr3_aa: CASSSGRALYKNIQYF
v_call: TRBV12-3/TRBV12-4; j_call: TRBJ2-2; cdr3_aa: CASITPRTGHVGGELFF
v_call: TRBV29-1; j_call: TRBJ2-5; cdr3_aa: CSVEFQETQYF
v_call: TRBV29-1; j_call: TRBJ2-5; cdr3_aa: CSVEDHVSRETQYF
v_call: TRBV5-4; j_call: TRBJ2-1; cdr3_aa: CASSPLSYNEQFF
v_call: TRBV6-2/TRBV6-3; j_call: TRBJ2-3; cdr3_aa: CASSYSTSGPGLRDTQYF
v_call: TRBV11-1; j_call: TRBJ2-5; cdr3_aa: CASSLGRRDQETQYF
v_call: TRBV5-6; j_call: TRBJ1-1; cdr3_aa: CASSPRVGVATEAFF
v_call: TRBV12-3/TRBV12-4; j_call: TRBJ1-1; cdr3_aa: CASSYRGKNTEALF
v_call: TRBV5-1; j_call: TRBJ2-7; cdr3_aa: CASRLNDRAYEQYF
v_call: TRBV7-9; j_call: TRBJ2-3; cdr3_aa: CASSFPGIDTQYF
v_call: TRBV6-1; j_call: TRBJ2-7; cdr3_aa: CVSSEAGHYEQYF
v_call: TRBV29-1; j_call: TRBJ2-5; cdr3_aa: CSVPRDRGQETQYF
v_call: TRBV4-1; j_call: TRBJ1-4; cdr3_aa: CASNQEPAAIQQEKLFF
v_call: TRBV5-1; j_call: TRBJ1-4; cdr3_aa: CASSPGGERANEKLFF
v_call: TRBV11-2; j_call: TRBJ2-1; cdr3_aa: CASSSVGGRNIEQFF
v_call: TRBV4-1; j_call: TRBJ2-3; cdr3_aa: CASSQDGGATDTQYF
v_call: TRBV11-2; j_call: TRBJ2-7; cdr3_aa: CASSTIDGSCKRYEQYF
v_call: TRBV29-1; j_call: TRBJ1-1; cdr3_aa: CSVVGRRNMNTEAFF
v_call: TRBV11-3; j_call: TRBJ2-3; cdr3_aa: CVSSRRTNGFDTQYF
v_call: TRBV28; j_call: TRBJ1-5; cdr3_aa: CASTWGTGQGNQPQHF
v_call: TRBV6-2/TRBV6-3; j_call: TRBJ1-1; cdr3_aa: CASSYSSRRQGITEAFF
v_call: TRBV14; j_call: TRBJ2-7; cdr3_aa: CASSRGRGLNYEQYF
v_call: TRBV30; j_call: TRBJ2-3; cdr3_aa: CAWTAAGSSTDTQYF